Each of the 9 T cell receptor beta chains below was sequenced from the same sample in a study of blood T cell repertoires in COVID-19. Profiling relied on immunoSEQ multiplex PCR, and the TCRdb table lists in-frame clones only, not all of them. The top ten clones hold under 45% of a sample with just under 80,000 clones, roughly 80% of them seen once. Material for sequencing was peripheral blood. The source is a woman aged 70-85 years with acute or convalescent COVID-19.

The V call is TRBV5-1, the J call TRBJ2-1, with TRBD2 identical over 8 bases. The length of the CDR3 is 14 residues. Per the germline V gene, CDR1 is SGHRS and CDR2 is YFSETQ. V was pared by 6 bases and J by 2 bases, with 4 bases of the junction left unmatched. CDR3 DNA sequence: TGCGCCAGCACCCTAGCGGGCACCTACAATGAGCAGTTCTTC. Protein: CASTLAGTYNEQFF. Full variable domain (outside the CDR3, taken from reference TRBV5-1 and TRBJ2-1): KAGVTQTPRYLIKTRGQQVTLSCSPISGHRSVSWYQQTPGQGLQFLFEYFSETQRNKGNFPGRFSGRQFSNSRSEMNVSTLELGDSALYLCASTLAGTYNEQFFGPGTRLTVL.

The chain has TRBV30 and TRBJ1-1, with 9 bases identical to TRBD1. After removal of 3 bases from V and 4 bases from J, the junction contained 3 bases not matched to a gene. Germline V CDR1 and CDR2: GTSNPN, SVGIG (reference sequence). The CDR3 length is 13 residues. CDR3 DNA: TGTGCCTGGAGGGGACAGGGCGTCACTGAAGCTTTCTTT. It yields the protein CAWRGQGVTEAFF.

The gene calls are TRBV29-1 and TRBJ1-2; no firm D call. Germline V CDR1 and CDR2: SQVTM, ANQGSEA. The length of the CDR3 is 14 residues. V lost 3 bases to trimming and J lost 13 bases, with 24 bases between them. The CDR3 here is CSVDLRREGRSATF. Here the CDR3 DNA reads TGCAGCGTTGACCTGAGAAGGGAGGGCCGATCTGCCACCTTC.

This chain connects TRBV5-3 to TRBJ1-4, with a possible D match to TRBD1 (5 bases). TRBV5-3 has ORF status, its function being uncertain. This CDR3 contains 18 residues. The V end was cut by 5 bases, the J end by 3 bases, with 23 bases between. The CDR3 here is CARSDMGRVGMANEKLFF. The DNA of the CDR3 is TGTGCCAGAAGTGATATGGGCAGGGTGGGGATGGCTAATGAAAAACTGTTTTTT.

The V gene is TRBV6-1, the J gene TRBJ2-7; 7 bases match TRBD2. V lost 2 bases and J lost 0; bases outside the gene matches: 4. This CDR3 comprises 15 residues. Per germline, CDR1 MNHNS and CDR2 SASEGT. CDR3 amino acids: CASSEMGGGSYEQYF. The CDR3 nucleotides are TGTGCCAGCAGTGAAATGGGGGGGGGCTCCTACGAGCAGTACTTC.

J is TRBJ1-2 and V is TRBV30; D is unclear. Germline-derived CDR1 and CDR2 are GTSNPN and SVGIG (reference sequence). This CDR3 has 15 residues. Trimming left V 3 bases short and J 4 bases short, with 18 bases between. CDR3 protein: CAWREGTSSFYGYTF. CDR3 nucleotide sequence: TGTGCCTGGAGAGAGGGAACAAGCTCCTTCTATGGCTACACCTTC.

The chain uses TRBV11-3 and TRBJ2-1, with 8 bases matching TRBD2. There are 15 residues in the CDR3. V was clipped by 5 bases and J by 5 bases; unmatched bases: 8. The germline V gene encodes CDR1 SGHNT and CDR2 YENEEA. CDR3: CASSLGLARDNEQFF. As DNA, the CDR3 is TGTGCCAGCAGCCTTGGACTAGCACGGGACAATGAGCAGTTCTTC.

This rearrangement joins TRBV6-5 to TRBJ2-2, with D perhaps matching TRBD1 (7 bases). Germline V gene sequence: CDR1 MNHEY, CDR2 SVGAGI. The CDR3 is 14 residues long. Trimming cost V 6 bases and J 6 bases, with 14 bases left between them. CDR3 loop: CASRTRGVAGELFF. CDR3 coding DNA: TGTGCCAGCAGGACCAGGGGGGTTGCCGGGGAGCTGTTTTTT.

As DNA, the CDR3 is TGTGCCAGTACTAGTATTTCTGCAGGGGGTTACGGTGAAGCTTTCTTT. Translating gives CASTSISAGGYGEAFF. The chain combines TRBV19 with TRBJ1-1; 7 nucleotides match TRBD1. The CDR3 spans 16 residues. CDR1 and CDR2 (germline): LNHDA, SQIVND (reference sequence). After removal of 7 bases from V and 7 bases from J, the junction contained 18 bases not matched to a gene.